These T cell receptor beta chains were read from a single sample in a study of Graves' ophthalmopathy and Graves' hyperthyroidism. Each CDR3 protein gets one entry after TCRdb re-called the multiplex PCR reads with MiXCR. The sample consists of about 390,000 distinct CDR3 sequences, roughly 15% of them appearing once. Specimen: peripheral blood. The receptors originated from a woman under 30 with stable Graves' hyperthyroidism. Both conserved end residues are part of each CDR3. The D gene is left open where the match is weak. Not every row has a clone size; where given, it reads once, few, many or a size class.

v_call	clone_size	j_call	d_call	cdr3_aa	cdr3_nt
TRBV6-5	many	TRBJ1-2	TRBD1	CASSYYGRTGTGYTF	TGTGCCAGCAGTTACTACGGACGGACAGGGACTGGCTACACCTTC
TRBV6-1	.	TRBJ2-7	.	CASIDRDSAYEQYF	TGTGCCAGCATCGACCGGGACTCGGCCTACGAGCAGTACTTC
TRBV6-1	many	TRBJ2-5	TRBD2	CASSERLAGQETQYF	TGTGCCAGCAGTGAAAGACTAGCGGGGCAAGAGACCCAGTACTTC
TRBV10-3	.	TRBJ1-6	.	CAISDGRGGSPLHF	TGTGCCATCAGTGATGGGAGGGGAGGATCACCCCTCCACTTT
TRBV14	many	TRBJ2-7	TRBD2	CASSQVRGGYEQYF	TGTGCCAGCAGCCAAGTCCGGGGGGGATACGAGCAGTACTTC
TRBV6-1	.	TRBJ1-1	.	CASSETHTEAFF	TGTGCCAGCAGTGAGACCCACACTGAAGCTTTCTTT
TRBV12-3/TRBV12-4	many	TRBJ2-5	.	CASSLWRAIEETQYF	TGTGCCAGCAGTTTATGGAGGGCTATCGAAGAGACCCAGTACTTC
TRBV10-1	many	TRBJ2-7	TRBD1	CARSHHPGQGELTRFEQYF	TGCGCCAGGAGTCACCACCCGGGACAGGGTGAACTTACTCGGTTCGAGCAGTACTTC
TRBV12-3/TRBV12-4	.	TRBJ2-3	.	CASSSPSRITDTQYF	TGTGCCAGCAGTTCCCCGTCCAGAATCACAGATACGCAGTATTTT
TRBV20-1	many	TRBJ2-7	.	CSARKGQLDYEQYF	TGCAGTGCTAGGAAGGGGCAGTTGGACTACGAGCAGTACTTC
TRBV19	many	TRBJ1-3	.	CASSISSLSGNTIYF	TGTGCCAGTAGTATTTCGTCACTCTCTGGAAACACCATATATTTT
TRBV20-1	many	TRBJ1-2	.	CSARDLMAGYQDGYTF	TGCAGTGCTAGAGATCTCATGGCGGGGTACCAGGATGGCTACACCTTC
TRBV2	.	TRBJ2-7	TRBD1	CASSRGQLLTYEQYF	TGTGCCAGCAGTCGGGGACAGCTCTTAACCTACGAGCAGTACTTC
TRBV27	.	TRBJ2-7	TRBD1	CASSSLTGGRNEQYF	TGTGCCAGCAGTTCCCTTACAGGGGGCCGGAACGAGCAGTACTTC
TRBV28	many	TRBJ2-7	.	CASSRAGQQYF	TGTGCCAGCAGCCGAGCGGGTCAGCAGTACTTC
TRBV6-5	many	TRBJ2-6	.	CASSYSFSGANVLTF	TGTGCCAGCAGTTATTCCTTCTCTGGGGCCAACGTCCTGACTTTC
TRBV12-3/TRBV12-4	.	TRBJ1-2	.	CASSLRSSRFYGYTF	TGTGCCAGCAGTTTAAGAAGTTCCAGGTTCTATGGCTACACCTTC
TRBV19	many	TRBJ1-6	.	CASRGIPSYNSPLHF	TGTGCCAGTCGAGGGATTCCCTCCTATAATTCACCCCTCCACTTT
TRBV6-1	many	TRBJ1-1	.	CASSGDMSTEAFF	TGTGCCAGCAGTGGGGACATGTCTACTGAAGCTTTCTTT
TRBV12-3/TRBV12-4	.	TRBJ2-3	.	CASTVATDTQYF	TGTGCCAGCACCGTAGCCACAGATACGCAGTATTTT
TRBV11-3	few	TRBJ2-7	TRBD1	CASSSPTGDPYEQYF	TGTGCCAGCAGCTCCCCAACAGGGGACCCCTACGAGCAGTACTTC
TRBV6-1	once	TRBJ1-2	.	CASSEVDIGYGYTF	TGTGCCAGCAGTGAGGTGGATATCGGCTATGGCTACACCTTC
TRBV5-1	.	TRBJ1-2	.	CASSLSTQARRGGYTF	TGCGCCAGCAGCTTGTCTACTCAGGCCAGGCGAGGGGGCTACACCTTC
TRBV10-3	many	TRBJ1-5	.	CAISESGTNNQPQHF	TGTGCCATCAGTGAGTCGGGAACAAACAATCAGCCCCAGCATTTT
TRBV4-2	few	TRBJ1-1	TRBD1	CASSQAGTGGFAMNTEAFF	TGTGCCAGCAGCCAGGCCGGGACAGGGGGTTTCGCCATGAACACTGAAGCTTTCTTT
TRBV6-1	many	TRBJ2-7	.	CASTRLQGSYEQYF	TGTGCCAGCACCAGGCTCCAGGGGTCCTACGAGCAGTACTTC
TRBV25-1	many	TRBJ1-5	.	CASSGETSNQPQHF	TGTGCCAGCAGCGGGGAAACTAGCAATCAGCCCCAGCATTTT
TRBV27	.	TRBJ1-2	TRBD1	CASSRDRFGVCTF	TGTGCCAGCAGTCGGGACAGGTTTGGTGTTTGCACCTTC
TRBV6-2/TRBV6-3	many	TRBJ1-5	.	CASSYSGSAQHF	TGTGCCAGCAGTTACTCAGGTTCGGCCCAGCATTTT
TRBV27	many	TRBJ2-7	.	CASSPNSYEQYF	TGTGCCAGCAGCCCCAACTCCTACGAGCAGTACTTC
TRBV6-4	many	TRBJ1-2	.	CASSGGGIGGYTF	TGTGCCAGCAGTGGAGGCGGAATAGGTGGCTACACCTTC
TRBV11-3	many	TRBJ1-2	.	CASSLETGTPGYTF	TGTGCCAGCAGCTTAGAGACCGGGACCCCTGGCTACACCTTC
TRBV7-8	many	TRBJ1-5	TRBD1	CASSGDRGDQPQHF	TGTGCCAGCAGCGGAGACAGGGGAGATCAGCCCCAGCATTTT
TRBV6-5	many	TRBJ2-5	.	CASSYSGLAYGETQYF	TGTGCCAGCAGTTACTCAGGGCTGGCGTATGGAGAGACCCAGTACTTC
TRBV12-3/TRBV12-4	many	TRBJ1-1	.	CASSSQAGTNTEAFF	TGTGCCAGCAGTTCCCAGGCGGGGACCAACACTGAAGCTTTCTTT
TRBV11-2	many	TRBJ1-2	TRBD1	CASSPSPGQGRGYGYTF	TGTGCCAGCAGTCCTTCACCGGGACAGGGGAGGGGCTATGGCTACACCTTC
TRBV7-2	many	TRBJ2-7	.	CASSLYGGSLVEQYF	TGTGCCAGCAGCTTATATGGGGGTTCTCTAGTAGAGCAGTACTTC
TRBV2	many	TRBJ1-2	.	CATHLSGGNYGYTF	TGTGCCACCCATTTATCGGGGGGGAACTATGGCTACACCTTC
TRBV6-2/TRBV6-3	many	TRBJ2-7	TRBD1	CASSQRQGHEQYF	TGTGCCAGCAGTCAAAGACAGGGCCACGAGCAGTACTTC
TRBV5-1	few	TRBJ1-2	.	CASSWGTNYGYTF	TGCGCCAGCAGCTGGGGGACGAACTATGGCTACACCTTC
TRBV6-5	.	TRBJ2-5	.	CASSYSIGETQYF	TGTGCCAGCAGTTACTCGATAGGGGAGACCCAGTACTTC
TRBV12-3/TRBV12-4	.	TRBJ2-7	.	CASRKGQTTEQYF	TGTGCCAGCAGGAAGGGACAAACGACTGAGCAGTACTTC
TRBV2	.	TRBJ2-5	TRBD2	CASMPAGGFQETQYF	TGTGCCAGCATGCCAGCGGGGGGCTTCCAAGAGACCCAGTACTTC
TRBV5-5	few	TRBJ1-3	.	CASRVTGSGNTIYF	TGTGCCAGCAGAGTTACCGGTTCTGGAAACACCATATATTTT
TRBV16	many	TRBJ1-2	TRBD1	CASSLGQDYGYTF	TGTGCCAGCAGCCTGGGACAGGACTATGGCTACACCTTC